This T cell receptor (beta chain) originates from a study of neurological immune-mediated disorders. In this sample, this clonotype turned up many times. What it binds is not known. Using its own MiXCR run on the 5' RACE reads, TCRdb lists one record per CDR3 protein. The repertoire consists of fewer than 85,000 distinct CDR3 sequences, with roughly 4.4% occurring once and the leading ten covering about 2.2%. After removal of 4 bases from V and 6 bases from J, the junction contained 12 bases not matched to a gene. CDR3 size: 15 residues. Germline assignment: CDR1 SGHRS and CDR2 YFSETQ. Whole-study findings and limits: HTLV-1-associated myelopathy ranked highest for TCR clonal expansion and multiple sclerosis lowest, beneath healthy controls. The multiple sclerosis repertoire cluster had no clinical or MRI correlate.

The rearrangement links TRBV5-1 to TRBJ2-7; TRBD2 matches 8 bases. The TCR sequence derives from a woman in her seventies with multiple sclerosis. The material sequenced was PBMCs. The CDR3 DNA reads as TGCGCCAGCAGCCAAAATAGCGGGACGAGTCCCGAGCAGTACTTC. Amino acid sequence: CASSQNSGTSPEQYF.